The clone carrying this T cell receptor (beta chain) appeared a single time. As yet, its antigen is unknown. This entry comes from a study of T cell responses to AZD1222 COVID-19 vaccine. General study results and limits: The sample set comprised mostly white British donors with more females, and clonal diversity was possibly underestimated. No day 14 peak samples; only post-peak repertoires were characterized. Spike-specific TCR breadth and depth both grew after two AZD1222 doses.

This CDR3 is 13 amino acids long. Trimming left V 3 bases short and J 8 bases short, with 13 bases between. Germline CDR1 is SGHVT and CDR2 is SQSDAQ. Sequenced by immunoSEQ multiplex PCR; TCRdb stores in-frame clones only, minus some. The data contain about 140,000 clones, 80% to 95% of them singletons. Pooling was applied to second doses at about 4 or about 12 weeks. The specimen comprised peripheral blood, sampled 28 days after the second AZD1222 dose. The genes are TRBV7-4 and TRBJ1-2, with a tentative D call TRBD1 (6 bases). The TCR sequence derives from an adult who received the AZD1222 COVID-19 vaccine. In DNA, the CDR3 is TGTGCCAGCAGCTTTCAGGGGCTATGGGGCTACACCTTC. This encodes CASSFQGLWGYTF.